The 14 T cell receptor beta chains given below trace back to one sample, sequenced in a study of shared T cell receptors in the human thymus. Profiled with immunoSEQ multiplex PCR; TCRdb holds only in-frame clones, not every one. This table holds over 450,000 clones, about four fifths found once. Separately, the same data were catalogued under a study of human thymus T cells.

The sample comprised thymocytes. These receptor sequences come from a boy under two years old with a congenital heart defect.

The chain uses TRBV11-3 and TRBJ1-1; 7 bases map to TRBD1. The CDR3 totals 16 residues. The ends lost 3 bases at V and 1 base at J; junction bases unmatched: 8. Germline loops: CDR1 SGHNT, CDR2 YENEEA. This CDR3 is CASSFRAGGKNTEAFF. CDR3 nucleotides: TGTGCCAGCAGCTTCAGGGCAGGGGGGAAGAACACTGAAGCTTTCTTT.

This clone occurred once. The chain links TRBV4-2 to TRBJ2-7, with D possibly being TRBD2 (6 bases). The CDR3 consists of 16 residues. Germline CDR1 reads LGHNA; CDR2 reads YNFKEQ. V lost 2 bases and J 5 bases, leaving 19 bases between the germline ends. The CDR3 DNA sequence: TGTGCCAGCAGCCAAAGGAGCGGGCCCCTTCGCGACGAGCAGTACTTC. Translating it yields CASSQRSGPLRDEQYF.

In its sample, this clone was seen once. This chain connects TRBV2 to TRBJ2-7, with a tentative D call TRBD1 (6 bases). The CDR3 contains 13 residues. Germline-derived CDR1 and CDR2 are SNHLY and FYNNEI. The V end lost 9 bases, the J end lost 1 base, and 13 bases lay between the germline ends. CDR3 DNA sequence: TGTGCCAGTGCAGGGACACTTTCCTACGAGCAGTACTTC. Encoded protein: CASAGTLSYEQYF.

This chain connects TRBV29-1 to TRBJ2-3; 9 nucleotides line up with TRBD1. The junction had 9 bases not matched to a gene; V was cut back by 0 bases and J by 5 bases. Germline assignment: CDR1 SQVTM and CDR2 ANQGSEA. The CDR3 spans 16 residues. CDR3 loop: CSVEELTGGAEDTQYF. In DNA form, the CDR3 reads TGCAGCGTTGAAGAGCTCACAGGGGGCGCGGAAGATACGCAGTATTTT.

This chain's CDR3 is CASSPPGARTPFYEQYF. The CDR3 DNA reads as TGTGCCAGCTCACCACCGGGAGCCCGGACCCCTTTCTACGAGCAGTACTTC. This chain joins TRBV18 and TRBJ2-7, with D perhaps matching TRBD2 (5 bases). The germline V gene encodes CDR1 KGHSH and CDR2 LQKENI. V dropped 0 bases and J dropped 3 bases, with 18 bases sitting between them. The CDR3 is 17 amino acids.

This sequence joins TRBV4-2 and TRBJ1-4; the D is unclear. The CDR3 totals 18 residues. Germline V gives CDR1 LGHNA, CDR2 YNFKEQ. V shed 5 bases and J shed 7 bases, with 26 bases lying between them. Here the CDR3 reads CASSESTVSKPESEKLFF. The CDR3 DNA sequence: TGTGCCAGCAGCGAATCCACAGTGTCCAAGCCCGAGAGTGAAAAACTGTTTTTT.

The chain joins TRBV12-5 to TRBJ2-4; 10 bases match TRBD1. This CDR3 comprises 18 residues. V gave up 2 bases and J gave up 4 bases; unmatched junction bases: 11. The germline CDR1 and CDR2 sequences are LGHNT and FRNRAP. The CDR3, as DNA: TGTGCTAGTGGTTTGCCAGGGACAGGGGTCGGTGGGAAAAACATTCAGTACTTC. Protein sequence: CASGLPGTGVGGKNIQYF.

V is TRBV30 and J is TRBJ1-1, with a possible D match to TRBD1 (6 bases). V lost 2 bases to trimming and J lost 0 bases, with 16 bases between them. The CDR3 spans 16 residues. Looked up from germline, CDR1 is GTSNPN and CDR2 is SVGIG (reference sequence). CDR3 residues: CAWSFKGRDMNTEAFF. In nucleotides, the CDR3 is TGTGCCTGGAGTTTTAAGGGACGGGACATGAACACTGAAGCTTTCTTT.

DNA for the CDR3: TGTGCCAGCAGCTCCCCCCCAGATACGCAGTATTTT. This translates into CASSSPPDTQYF. The rearrangement joins TRBV28 to TRBJ2-3; D remains unclear. Trimming removed 6 bases at V and 4 bases at J, with 8 bases between. Germline V gives CDR1 MDHEN, CDR2 SYDVKM. The CDR3 length is 12 residues.

The rearrangement joins TRBV5-4 to TRBJ2-4; 7 bases line up with TRBD2. The CDR3 sequence is 16 residues long. J was trimmed by 0 bases and V by 3 bases; bases with no gene match: 6. The germline V gene has CDR1 SGHNT and CDR2 YYREEE (reference sequence). The CDR3 loop reads CASSSGGGLAKNIQYF. The DNA of the CDR3 is TGTGCCAGCAGCTCCGGCGGGGGTCTAGCCAAAAACATTCAGTACTTC.

V and J are TRBV6-6 and TRBJ2-7; D might be TRBD2 (6 bases). This CDR3 contains 16 residues. The germline CDR1 and CDR2 sequences are MNHNY and SVGAGI (reference sequence). V dropped 2 bases and J dropped 5 bases, with 19 bases sitting between them. The CDR3 coding sequence is TGTGCCAGCAGTTACCCATCCTCGCGGGATTTCCACGAGCAGTACTTC. Translated: CASSYPSSRDFHEQYF.

The V gene is TRBV19, the J gene TRBJ2-3; 9 bases line up with TRBD2. The CDR3 consists of 16 residues. The junction had 10 bases not matched to a gene; V was cut back by 7 bases and J by 2 bases. Germline V gene data show CDR1 as LNHDA and CDR2 as SQIVND (reference sequence). CDR3 DNA: TGTGCCAGTACCACCCGGCTAGCGGGAAACACAGATACGCAGTATTTT. Encoded protein: CASTTRLAGNTDTQYF.

The chain uses TRBV11-3 and TRBJ1-1, with D hard to call. Trimming pared 1 base from V and 4 bases from J, leaving 10 bases between. This CDR3 spans 14 amino acids. Germline CDR1 reads SGHNT; CDR2 reads YENEEA. Written as DNA, the CDR3 is TGTGCCAGCAGCTTAGCCACCAGTGGCACTGAAGCTTTCTTT. Translation: CASSLATSGTEAFF.

The chain employs TRBV5-1 and TRBJ2-7; tentative D call: TRBD1 (6 bases). The CDR3 consists of 14 residues. The V end was cut by 5 bases, the J end by 0 bases, with 12 bases between. CDR1 SGHRS and CDR2 YFSETQ come from the germline V gene. The CDR3 reads CASSPTGSSYEQYF. The CDR3 DNA is TGCGCCAGCAGTCCTACAGGGTCCTCCTACGAGCAGTACTTC.